The rows below give T cell receptor beta chains drawn from one sample of a study of a mutant IDH1 vaccine in newly diagnosed glioma. Repertoires were generated with immunoSEQ multiplex PCR, while TCRdb's copy carries only in-frame clones and drops some. Here the sample spans around 50,000 clones, around 90% being singletons. These TCRs are of unknown antigen specificity. The sequenced sample was PBMCs, obtained from a glioma patient whose treatment included an IDH1 peptide vaccine. The receptors were sampled from a woman in her 40s with glioma. The CDR3 runs from the conserved cysteine through the conserved F or W. Fields, in order: J gene, clone size, V gene, D gene, CDR3 DNA, CDR3 protein. A D gene is named only where the DNA matches it firmly. A clone size is listed for some rows: how often the clone was seen (once, few, many), or a class if it is expanded.

J: TRBJ2-1
size: NA
V: TRBV4-1
D: TRBD2
DNA: TGCGCCAGCAGCCTTAGGGACTATTACAATGAGCAGTTCTTC
CDR3: CASSLRDYYNEQFF

J: TRBJ2-5
size: few
V: TRBV30
D: NA
DNA: TGTGCCTGGACCTGGGGGACCCAGGGGGAGACCCAGTACTTC
CDR3: CAWTWGTQGETQYF

J: TRBJ2-1
size: NA
V: TRBV29-1
D: NA
DNA: TGCAGCGTTGACAGGAGCTCCTACAATGAGCAGTTCTTC
CDR3: CSVDRSSYNEQFF

J: TRBJ2-4
size: NA
V: TRBV29-1
D: NA
DNA: TGCAGCGTTGTATCGGTGGGATTAGCCAAAAACATTCAGTACTTC
CDR3: CSVVSVGLAKNIQYF

J: TRBJ2-1
size: NA
V: TRBV9
D: NA
DNA: TGTGCCAGCAGCCAAAAAGGGCGGTCCAATGAGCAGTTCTTC
CDR3: CASSQKGRSNEQFF

J: TRBJ2-1
size: NA
V: TRBV7-9
D: NA
DNA: TGTGCCAGCAGCTTAGTAGGGGGGGGGTACAATGAGCAGTTCTTC
CDR3: CASSLVGGGYNEQFF

J: TRBJ2-4
size: NA
V: TRBV6-5
D: NA
DNA: TGTGCCAGCAGACCGGGACAAATAGCCAAAAACATTCAGTACTTC
CDR3: CASRPGQIAKNIQYF

J: TRBJ2-3
size: once
V: TRBV10-3
D: NA
DNA: TGTGCCATCAGTGAGAAGAGCGGACTTACAGATACGCAGTATTTT
CDR3: CAISEKSGLTDTQYF

J: TRBJ1-5
size: NA
V: TRBV25-1
D: TRBD1
DNA: TGTGCCAGCAGTCGAGGGGGCCCTAATCAGCCCCAGCATTTT
CDR3: CASSRGGPNQPQHF

J: TRBJ1-1
size: medium-sized
V: TRBV19
D: TRBD1
DNA: TGTGCCACCGGGACAGGGATAGGGAACACTGAAGCTTTCTTT
CDR3: CATGTGIGNTEAFF

J: TRBJ2-3
size: NA
V: TRBV7-6
D: TRBD2
DNA: TGTGCCAGCAGCCTAAGCGGGATGGTAGATACGCAGTATTTT
CDR3: CASSLSGMVDTQYF

J: TRBJ2-2
size: NA
V: TRBV5-1
D: NA
DNA: TGCGCCAGCAGCTCCCCTCAGAACACCGGGGAGCTGTTTTTT
CDR3: CASSSPQNTGELFF

J: TRBJ1-1
size: NA
V: TRBV6-6
D: NA
DNA: TGTGCCAGCAGTGGGGCAGCGGGAACTGAAGCTTTCTTT
CDR3: CASSGAAGTEAFF

J: TRBJ2-2
size: NA
V: TRBV7-9
D: NA
DNA: TGTGCCAGCAGCTTAGGGGGCACCGGGGAGCTGTTTTTT
CDR3: CASSLGGTGELFF

J: TRBJ1-1
size: NA
V: TRBV18
D: TRBD1
DNA: TGTGCCAGCTCACCTAACCGGGACAGCGAAGCTTTCTTT
CDR3: CASSPNRDSEAFF

J: TRBJ1-2
size: NA
V: TRBV6-6
D: NA
DNA: TGTGCCAGCAGTTTCGATCCGGGACTGGAAGGCTACACCTTC
CDR3: CASSFDPGLEGYTF

J: TRBJ1-1
size: once
V: TRBV20-1
D: NA
DNA: TGCAGTGCTACCCAGAACACTGAAGCTTTCTTT
CDR3: CSATQNTEAFF

J: TRBJ2-7
size: NA
V: TRBV7-8
D: NA
DNA: TGTGCCAGCAGCCCGCCGGCGGGTGGGGTGGCCTACGAGCAGTACTTC
CDR3: CASSPPAGGVAYEQYF

J: TRBJ2-5
size: once
V: TRBV5-8
D: NA
DNA: TGTGCCAGCAGCCTGGGGTCCGGGGGGCATAAGGAGACCCAGTACTTC
CDR3: CASSLGSGGHKETQYF

J: TRBJ1-4
size: NA
V: TRBV7-9
D: TRBD1
DNA: TGTGCCAGCAGCTTAAGGGACAGGGTTGCAACTAATGAAAAACTGTTTTTT
CDR3: CASSLRDRVATNEKLFF

J: TRBJ2-1
size: NA
V: TRBV6-6
D: TRBD2
DNA: TGTGCCAGCAGCAGACTAGCGGGGAGCAATGAGCAGTTCTTC
CDR3: CASSRLAGSNEQFF

J: TRBJ2-7
size: NA
V: TRBV6-1
D: TRBD1
DNA: TGTGCCAGCAGTAGGGGACAGCCCAGCTCCTACGAGCAGTACTTC
CDR3: CASSRGQPSSYEQYF

J: TRBJ2-1
size: NA
V: TRBV6-4
D: TRBD2
DNA: TGTGCCAGCAGTCCCCTTGGCGGGAGGGTGAACAATGAGCAGTTCTTC
CDR3: CASSPLGGRVNNEQFF

J: TRBJ2-7
size: NA
V: TRBV13
D: NA
DNA: TGTGCCAGCAGCTCGACCTACGAGCAGTACTTC
CDR3: CASSSTYEQYF

J: TRBJ2-5
size: once
V: TRBV6-1
D: NA
DNA: TGTGCCAGCACCTCAGAGGAGGGAGGTCAAGAGACCCAGTACTTC
CDR3: CASTSEEGGQETQYF

J: TRBJ2-5
size: NA
V: TRBV5-1
D: TRBD2
DNA: TGCGCCAGCAGCACGGGACTAGCGGGTTACCAAGAGACCCAGTACTTC
CDR3: CASSTGLAGYQETQYF

J: TRBJ1-6
size: NA
V: TRBV6-5
D: TRBD1
DNA: TGTGCCAGCAGTTTACGTCCGGGACAGGGGTCACCCCTCCACTTT
CDR3: CASSLRPGQGSPLHF

J: TRBJ2-7
size: NA
V: TRBV10-3
D: TRBD2
DNA: TGTGCCATCACCCCGACTAGCGGGTCCGGCGAGCAGTACTTC
CDR3: CAITPTSGSGEQYF

J: TRBJ2-5
size: NA
V: TRBV30
D: NA
DNA: TGTGCCTGGAGTGTGTTAGGATCCCAGGGAGAGACCCAGTACTTC
CDR3: CAWSVLGSQGETQYF

J: TRBJ1-4
size: NA
V: TRBV4-1
D: NA
DNA: TGCGCCAGCAGCCAAGATTGGGCTACAACTAATGAAAAACTGTTTTTT
CDR3: CASSQDWATTNEKLFF

J: TRBJ1-1
size: once
V: TRBV2
D: NA
DNA: TGTGCCAGCTCTACCCGGGCTGAAGCTTTCTTT
CDR3: CASSTRAEAFF

J: TRBJ2-3
size: NA
V: TRBV5-1
D: NA
DNA: TGCGCCAGCAGCTTAGGGGATGGGGAGGCGCGCGCTAGCACAGATACGCAGTATTTT
CDR3: CASSLGDGEARASTDTQYF

J: TRBJ1-2
size: NA
V: TRBV28
D: TRBD1
DNA: TGTGCCAGCAGTTTAAACGCGGGACAGCGCTGGGGGGGCTACACCTTC
CDR3: CASSLNAGQRWGGYTF

J: TRBJ2-7
size: once
V: TRBV27
D: NA
DNA: TGTGCCAGCAGGGTGGGAGCGTTAATTGCCTACGAGCAGTACTTC
CDR3: CASRVGALIAYEQYF

J: TRBJ2-7
size: NA
V: TRBV5-1
D: NA
DNA: TGCGCCAGCAGCTTGGGGCGTCGGGAAAACTACGAGCAGTACTTC
CDR3: CASSLGRRENYEQYF

J: TRBJ1-4
size: NA
V: TRBV6-1
D: NA
DNA: TGTGCCAGCAGGGTGACACTCCTTAATGAAAAACTGTTTTTT
CDR3: CASRVTLLNEKLFF

J: TRBJ1-5
size: NA
V: TRBV27
D: NA
DNA: TGTGCCAGCAGTTTTGTGATGGGCAATCAGCCCCAGCATTTT
CDR3: CASSFVMGNQPQHF

J: TRBJ1-2
size: NA
V: TRBV5-6
D: NA
DNA: TGTGCCAGCAGCTTGCCTGGGGAAGCTAACTATGGCTACACCTTC
CDR3: CASSLPGEANYGYTF

J: TRBJ1-1
size: NA
V: TRBV2
D: NA
DNA: TGTGCCAGCAGTGGGGGGGACTTGAACACTGAAGCTTTCTTT
CDR3: CASSGGDLNTEAFF

J: TRBJ2-2
size: NA
V: TRBV5-8
D: TRBD2
DNA: TGTGCCAGCAGCTTGTACCTAGCGGGGGGCACGAACACCGGGGAGCTGTTTTTT
CDR3: CASSLYLAGGTNTGELFF